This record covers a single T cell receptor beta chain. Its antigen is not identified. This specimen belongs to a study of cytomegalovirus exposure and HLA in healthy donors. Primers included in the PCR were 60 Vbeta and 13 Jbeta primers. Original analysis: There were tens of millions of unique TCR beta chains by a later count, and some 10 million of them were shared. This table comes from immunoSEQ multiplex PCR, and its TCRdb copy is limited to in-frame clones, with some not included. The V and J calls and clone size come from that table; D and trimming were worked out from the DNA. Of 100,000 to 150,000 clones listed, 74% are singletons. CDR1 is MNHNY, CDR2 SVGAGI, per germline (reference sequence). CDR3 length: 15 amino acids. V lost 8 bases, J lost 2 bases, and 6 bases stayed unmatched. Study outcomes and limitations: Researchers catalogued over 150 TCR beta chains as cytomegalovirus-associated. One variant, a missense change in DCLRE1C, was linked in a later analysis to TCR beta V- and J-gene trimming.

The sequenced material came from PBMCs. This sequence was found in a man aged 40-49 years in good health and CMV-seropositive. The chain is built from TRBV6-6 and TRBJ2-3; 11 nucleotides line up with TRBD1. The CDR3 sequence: CASGNGQGATDTQYF. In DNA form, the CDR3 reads TGTGCCAGCGGAAATGGACAGGGGGCCACAGATACGCAGTATTTT.